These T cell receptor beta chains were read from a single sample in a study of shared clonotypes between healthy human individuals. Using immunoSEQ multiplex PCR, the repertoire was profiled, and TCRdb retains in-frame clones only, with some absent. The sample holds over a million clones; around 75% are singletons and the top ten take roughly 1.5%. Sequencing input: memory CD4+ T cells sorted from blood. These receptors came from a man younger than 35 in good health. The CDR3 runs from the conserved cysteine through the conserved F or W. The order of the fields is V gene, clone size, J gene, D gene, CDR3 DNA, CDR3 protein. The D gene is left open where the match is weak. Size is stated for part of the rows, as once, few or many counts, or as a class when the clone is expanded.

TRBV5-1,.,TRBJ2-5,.,TGCGCCAGCAGCTTACAACCCCATGCGGCAGAGACCCAGTACTTC,CASSLQPHAAETQYF
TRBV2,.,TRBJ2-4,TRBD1,TGTGCCAGCCGACAGGGACAGGGGGCGAACATTCAGTACTTC,CASRQGQGANIQYF
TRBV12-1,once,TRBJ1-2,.,TGTGCCAGCAGCTGGGGAAAGACCTATGGCTACACCTTC,CASSWGKTYGYTF
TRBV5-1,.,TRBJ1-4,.,TGCGCCAGCAGCTCTTTGGGAGGGGTTAATGAAAAACTGTTTTTT,CASSSLGGVNEKLFF
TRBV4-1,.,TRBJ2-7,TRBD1,TGCGCCAGCAGCCAAGCGGACAGGAGCTACTACGAGCAGTACTTC,CASSQADRSYYEQYF
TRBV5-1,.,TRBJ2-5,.,TGCGCCAGCAGTCGTTGGGAAGAAGAGACCCAGTACTTC,CASSRWEEETQYF
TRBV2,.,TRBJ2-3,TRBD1,TGTGCCAGCGGAGGGACAGGGCCCACAGATACGCAGTATTTT,CASGGTGPTDTQYF
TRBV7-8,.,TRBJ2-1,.,TGTGCCAGCAGCTTGGGTGGCCACAATGAGCAGTTCTTC,CASSLGGHNEQFF
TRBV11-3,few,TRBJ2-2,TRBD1,TGTGCCAGCAGCCCGGGACAGGGAGTCGGCGGGGAGCTGTTTTTT,CASSPGQGVGGELFF
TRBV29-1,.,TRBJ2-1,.,TGCAGCGTTGAAGATCGACGGAATAACAATGAGCAGTTCTTC,CSVEDRRNNNEQFF
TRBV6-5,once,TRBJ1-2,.,TGTGCCAGCACCAAATACGACAAGAGTCATTATGGCTACACCTTC,CASTKYDKSHYGYTF